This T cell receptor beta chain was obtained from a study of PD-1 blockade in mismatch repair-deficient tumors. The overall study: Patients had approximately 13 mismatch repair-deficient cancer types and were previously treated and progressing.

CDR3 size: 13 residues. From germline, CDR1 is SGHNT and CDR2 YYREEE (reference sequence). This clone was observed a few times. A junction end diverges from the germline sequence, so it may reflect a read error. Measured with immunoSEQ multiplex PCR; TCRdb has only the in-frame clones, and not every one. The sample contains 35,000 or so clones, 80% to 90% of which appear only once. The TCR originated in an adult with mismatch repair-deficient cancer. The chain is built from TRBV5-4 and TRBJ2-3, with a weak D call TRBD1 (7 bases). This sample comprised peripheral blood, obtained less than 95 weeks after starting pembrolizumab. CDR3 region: CASSLTGEDTPSW. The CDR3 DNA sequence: TGTGCCAGCAGCTTGACAGGGGAGGACACTCCGTCTTGG.